The 25 T cell receptor beta chains below come from one sample, sequenced in a study of blood T cell dynamics during melanoma immunotherapy. Specified time point: pre-treatment baseline. TCRdb keeps only in-frame clones here, not all; method: immunoSEQ multiplex PCR. In the table there are fewer than 25,000 clones, around nine tenths of which are singletons. The sequencing here drew on blood, taken from a patient treated with checkpoint blockade. These receptor sequences come from a human donor with melanoma.

The chain links TRBV9 to TRBJ2-5; D is possibly TRBD1 (5 bases). The CDR3 totals 14 residues. V lost 0 bases, J lost 1 base, and 7 bases lay in between. CDR1 and CDR2 from the germline V gene are SGDLS and YYNGEE. The CDR3 DNA sequence: TGTGCCAGCAGCGTAGGACAGACCCAAGAGACCCAGTACTTC. It specifies CASSVGQTQETQYF.

The chain links TRBV6-1 to TRBJ1-2, with D possibly matching TRBD1 (6 bases). The CDR3 totals 13 residues. Trimming left V 2 bases short and J 4 bases short, with 8 bases between. Germline values: CDR1 MNHNS, CDR2 SASEGT. The CDR3 nucleotides are TGTGCCAGCAGTGAAAGGGACATCTATGGCTACACCTTC. This encodes CASSERDIYGYTF.

The V call is TRBV5-6, the J call TRBJ1-1, with D perhaps TRBD1 (5 bases). CDR1 and CDR2 from the germline V gene are SGHDT and YYEEEE. Trimming removed 4 bases from V and 5 bases from J, with 18 bases in between. This CDR3 has 15 amino acids. CDR3 sequence (DNA): TGTGCCAGCAGCGCTAGGACACTTAGACAGACTGAAGCTTTCTTT. It encodes CASSARTLRQTEAFF.

This clone is a singleton in its sample. The genes are TRBV5-8 and TRBJ2-3, with D maybe TRBD2 (5 bases). The ends were cut back, 0 bases at V and 1 base at J, with 12 bases in the middle. This CDR3 has 16 amino acids. Germline values: CDR1 SGHTS, CDR2 YDEGEE. The CDR3 DNA is TGTGCCAGCAGCTTGGGCCTCCTCGGGGGCACAGATACGCAGTATTTT. Amino acids: CASSLGLLGGTDTQYF.

The chain joins TRBV2 to TRBJ1-5, with no clear D. Germline V CDR1 and CDR2: SNHLY, FYNNEI. Trimming took 6 bases from V and 1 from J, leaving 13 bases between them. This CDR3 is built from 15 residues. CDR3 amino acids: CASRREGTSNQPQHF. For the CDR3, the DNA is TGTGCCAGCAGAAGGGAGGGAACGAGCAATCAGCCCCAGCATTTT.

The genes are TRBV15 and TRBJ1-5, with 8 bases fitting TRBD1. Looked up from germline, CDR1 is LNHNV and CDR2 is YYDKDF (reference sequence). The V segment lost 4 bases and the J segment 5 bases; nucleotides outside the gene matches: 7. The CDR3 covers 15 residues. Here the CDR3 reads CATSIIRGLDQPQHF. The CDR3 bases are TGTGCCACCAGCATTATCAGGGGGCTGGATCAGCCCCAGCATTTT.

The CDR3 nucleotides read TGTGCCAGCAGTTTATCAACACGGGACATCAGCTCCTACGAGCAGTACTTC. It codes for CASSLSTRDISSYEQYF. V and J are TRBV28 and TRBJ2-7, with D maybe TRBD1 (6 bases). The CDR3 length is 17 residues. V dropped 1 base and J dropped 0 bases, with 16 bases sitting between them. Germline lookup yields CDR1 MDHEN and CDR2 SYDVKM.

The gene calls are TRBV13 and TRBJ1-1; D gene unclear. Germline V CDR1 and CDR2: PRHDT, FYEKMQ (reference sequence). The CDR3 covers 13 residues. The V gene lost 7 bases and the J gene lost 6 bases, with 15 bases spanning the gap. The CDR3 here is CASTIKDVSEAFF. The CDR3, as DNA: TGTGCCAGCACCATTAAGGACGTTTCTGAAGCTTTCTTT.

This clone turned up a few times. J is TRBJ1-2 and V is TRBV5-5; D remains unclear. From germline, CDR1 is SGHKS and CDR2 YYEKEE (reference sequence). V lost 2 bases, J lost 7 bases, and 12 bases lay in between. This CDR3 region has 13 residues. The CDR3 DNA sequence: TGTGCCAGCAGCTTTCCCTTCTCTGGTGGCTACACCTTC. Amino acid sequence: CASSFPFSGGYTF. Together with reference TRBV5-5 and TRBJ1-2, the CDR3 gives the full variable domain: DAGVTQSPTHLIKTRGQQVTLRCSPISGHKSVSWYQQVLGQGPQFIFQYYEKEERGRGNFPDRFSARQFPNYSSELNVNALLLGDSALYLCASSFPFSGGYTFGSGTRLTVV.

The V and J genes are TRBV7-9 and TRBJ1-1; 10 bases map to TRBD1. The CDR3 is 15 residues long. The germline V gene encodes CDR1 SEHNR and CDR2 FQNEAQ (reference sequence). V dropped 7 bases and J dropped 1; count of bases not matched to a gene: 6. Here the CDR3 reads CASTRTGGRNTEAFF. Written as DNA, the CDR3 is TGTGCCAGCACCAGGACAGGGGGGAGGAACACTGAAGCTTTCTTT.

This clone was seen only a few times. This chain uses TRBV7-3 with TRBJ2-7; D is unclear. Trimming stripped 0 bases from V and 6 bases from J, with 12 bases between. This CDR3 region has 14 residues. CDR1 and CDR2 from the germline V gene are SGHTA and FQGTGA. The CDR3 loop is CASSLTGNSREQYF. For the CDR3, the DNA is TGTGCCAGCAGCTTAACGGGGAATTCTCGCGAGCAGTACTTC.

The V and J genes are TRBV14 and TRBJ2-7; D is ambiguous. CDR1 and CDR2 (germline): SGHDN, FVKESK. V shed 1 base and J shed 0 bases, with 7 bases lying between them. The CDR3 contains 14 residues. Here the CDR3 reads CASSQVGSSYEQYF. The CDR3 nucleotides are TGTGCCAGCAGCCAAGTTGGGTCCTCCTACGAGCAGTACTTC.

The chain uses TRBV7-3 and TRBJ2-1; 7 positions match TRBD1. Unmatched junction bases numbered 4, after V lost 5 bases and J lost 0 bases. The CDR3 is made up of 15 amino acids. The germline CDR1 and CDR2 sequences are SGHTA and FQGTGA. CDR3 amino acids: CASSPQGVSYNEQFF. CDR3 sequence (DNA): TGTGCCAGCAGCCCGCAGGGGGTCTCCTACAATGAGCAGTTCTTC.

The chain joins TRBV9 to TRBJ2-7, with D tentatively TRBD1 or TRBD2 (6 bases each). Germline V CDR1 and CDR2: SGDLS, YYNGEE. CDR3 size: 17 residues. Trimming left V 1 base short and J 2 bases short, with 19 bases between. CDR3 sequence reads: CASSVHVRGGRAYEQYF. CDR3 coding DNA: TGTGCCAGCAGCGTACACGTAAGAGGGGGGCGGGCCTACGAGCAGTACTTC.

V is TRBV19 and J is TRBJ1-1; D remains unclear. The V end lost 7 bases, the J end lost 1 base, and 10 bases lay between the germline ends. The CDR3 runs 13 residues. The germline gives CDR1 LNHDA, CDR2 SQIVND (reference sequence). The CDR3 region is CASKGMGNTEAFF. The CDR3 coding sequence is TGTGCCAGTAAGGGCATGGGGAACACTGAAGCTTTCTTT.

This chain joins TRBV5-6 and TRBJ1-1; perhaps TRBD1 as D (5 bases). Germline V gene lookup returns CDR1 SGHDT and CDR2 YYEEEE. Trimming removed 0 bases from V and 2 bases from J, with 8 bases in between. This CDR3 contains 14 residues. In DNA, the CDR3 is TGTGCCAGCAGCTTGGTAGACAGAAACACTGAAGCTTTCTTT. Its translation: CASSLVDRNTEAFF.

This clone was picked up a small number of times. The V call is TRBV6-6, the J call TRBJ1-2, with D unresolved. V lost 1 base, J lost 4 bases, and 10 bases lay in between. The CDR3 is 14 amino acids. CDR1 and CDR2 (germline): MNHNY, SVGAGI (reference sequence). CDR3 DNA: TGTGCCAGCAGTTACTTGGTGATTTCCTATGGCTACACCTTC. Translation: CASSYLVISYGYTF.

The rearrangement uses TRBV6-1 and TRBJ2-1; possible D gene TRBD2, 5 bases. The CDR3 has 13 amino acids. The V gene lost 6 bases and the J gene lost 4 bases, with 10 bases spanning the gap. CDR1 is MNHNS, CDR2 SASEGT, per germline. CDR3 loop: CASRTRGYNEQFF. As DNA, the CDR3 is TGTGCCAGCAGGACCCGGGGATACAATGAGCAGTTCTTC.

The V and J genes are TRBV7-2 and TRBJ2-1; D is unclear. V was trimmed by 1 base and J by 6 bases, leaving 10 bases between them. This CDR3 region has 14 residues. Germline CDR1 is SGHTA and CDR2 is FQGNSA. The CDR3 DNA reads TGTGCCAGCAGCTTAGATGTAGGGATCAATGAGCAGTTCTTC. Residues: CASSLDVGINEQFF.

V gene TRBV11-3 combines with J gene TRBJ2-3; D gene uncertain. In germline, CDR1 is SGHNT, CDR2 YENEEA. This CDR3 contains 13 residues. V was pared by 8 bases and J by 0 bases, with 9 bases between. The CDR3 here is CASRVGSTDTQYF. The CDR3 region has the DNA TGTGCCAGCCGGGTTGGGAGCACAGATACGCAGTATTTT.

The rearrangement links TRBV5-1 to TRBJ2-4, with 11 positions matching TRBD2. The germline gives CDR1 SGHRS, CDR2 YFSETQ. The V gene end was trimmed by 0 bases and the J gene end by 3 bases; junction bases not matched to a gene: 5. The CDR3 totals 17 residues. The CDR3 sequence: CASSLEIAGGSKNIQYF. The CDR3 DNA sequence: TGCGCCAGCAGCTTGGAGATAGCGGGGGGGAGCAAAAACATTCAGTACTTC.

V gene TRBV5-6 combines with J gene TRBJ2-3, with D possibly TRBD1 on 5 matching bases. The germline gives CDR1 SGHDT, CDR2 YYEEEE. This CDR3 contains 16 residues. Deletions cut 0 bases from V and 0 bases from J, with 11 bases between. CDR3 in DNA: TGTGCCAGCAGCTTGGTGAAAGGGGTTAGCACAGATACGCAGTATTTT. It is translated as CASSLVKGVSTDTQYF.

A single count supports this clone. This sequence joins TRBV6-1 and TRBJ2-5, with a possible D match to TRBD1 (5 bases). The germline V gene encodes CDR1 MNHNS and CDR2 SASEGT. This CDR3 contains 13 residues. V was clipped by 6 bases and J by 2 bases, with 10 bases between them. CDR3 sequence: CASRVDRQETQYF. The CDR3, as DNA: TGTGCCAGCAGAGTCGACAGACAAGAGACCCAGTACTTC.

The chain recombines TRBV23-1 with TRBJ1-1; 8 nucleotides align to TRBD1. TRBV23-1 is noted as an ORF with a role that remains uncertain. Trimming cost V 2 bases and J 1 base; bases outside gene matches: 3. The CDR3 is made up of 15 amino acids. The CDR3 loop is CASSQQTGENTEAFF. The CDR3 DNA sequence: TGCGCCAGCAGTCAACAGACAGGGGAGAACACTGAAGCTTTCTTT.

This clone was found once. V usage is TRBV25-1 and J usage is TRBJ2-1; D is ambiguous. The germline gives CDR1 MGHDK, CDR2 SYGVNS. V was trimmed by 1 base and J by 2 bases, leaving 6 bases between them. This CDR3 has 14 amino acids. This CDR3 is CASSEFRAYNEQFF. In DNA, the CDR3 is TGTGCCAGCAGTGAATTTAGGGCCTACAATGAGCAGTTCTTC.